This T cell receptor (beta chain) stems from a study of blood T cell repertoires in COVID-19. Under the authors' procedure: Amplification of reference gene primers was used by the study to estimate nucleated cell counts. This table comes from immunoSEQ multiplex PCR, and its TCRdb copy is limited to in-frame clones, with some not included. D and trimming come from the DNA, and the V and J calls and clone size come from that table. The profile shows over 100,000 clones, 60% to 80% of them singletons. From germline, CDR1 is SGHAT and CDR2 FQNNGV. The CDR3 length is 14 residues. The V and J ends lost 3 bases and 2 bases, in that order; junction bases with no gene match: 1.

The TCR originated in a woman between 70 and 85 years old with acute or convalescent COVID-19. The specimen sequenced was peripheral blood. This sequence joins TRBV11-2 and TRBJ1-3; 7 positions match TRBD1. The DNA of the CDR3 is TGTGCCAGCAGCTTCGGGACAGCTGGAAACACCATATATTTT. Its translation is CASSFGTAGNTIYF.